The 13 T cell receptor beta chains presented below share a single source sample, sequenced in a study of blood T cell repertoires in COVID-19. Method: immunoSEQ multiplex PCR; TCRdb's copy keeps in-frame clones and lacks some. The repertoire holds over 150,000 clones, with 60% to 85% as singletons. Sequences were obtained from peripheral blood. These receptor sequences come from a man between 65 and 79 years old with acute or convalescent COVID-19.

This chain connects TRBV6-2 or TRBV6-3 to TRBJ2-7; 12 positions match TRBD1. Looked up from germline, CDR1 is MNHEY and CDR2 is SVGEGT. There are 19 residues in the CDR3. Trimming at V came to 2 bases and at J to 0 bases, leaving 11 bases not matched to a gene. CDR3 nucleotides: TGTGCCAGCAGTTACCCAAGCGGGACAGGGGGCCACAACTCCTACGAGCAGTACTTC. It is translated as CASSYPSGTGGHNSYEQYF.

The rearrangement joins TRBV2 to TRBJ2-5, with D possibly being TRBD2 (5 bases). Looked up from germline, CDR1 is SNHLY and CDR2 is FYNNEI. The V end was cut by 6 bases, the J end by 9 bases, with 14 bases between. There are 12 residues in the CDR3. The CDR3 sequence is CASRGQPEAQYF. CDR3 nucleotide sequence: TGTGCCAGCAGGGGCCAACCGGAGGCCCAGTACTTC.

The chain employs TRBV5-4 and TRBJ1-1, with TRBD1 identical over 11 bases. Germline V gives CDR1 SGHNT, CDR2 YYREEE (reference sequence). The CDR3 is 15 amino acids. With V trimmed by 3 bases and J by 3 bases, 4 bases remained unmatched. Here the CDR3 DNA reads TGTGCCAGCAGCTATGGACAGGGGGCTTACACTGAAGCTTTCTTT. This gives the protein CASSYGQGAYTEAFF.

This clone came up a few times. The chain combines TRBV30 with TRBJ2-7, with 10 positions matching TRBD1. The trim removed 1 base at V and 7 bases at J, leaving 4 bases unmatched. This CDR3 region has 13 residues. The V gene's germline CDR1 is GTSNPN and CDR2 SVGIG (reference sequence). The CDR3 loop reads CAWSADRGREQYF. CDR3 nucleotide sequence: TGTGCCTGGAGTGCTGACAGGGGGCGAGAGCAGTACTTC.

In this sample, this clone turned up a few times. V and J are TRBV4-2 and TRBJ2-1; D may be TRBD1 (6 bases). This CDR3 has 17 residues. Germline V lookup: CDR1 LGHNA, CDR2 YNFKEQ. The ends were cut back, 3 bases at V and 8 bases at J, with 23 bases in the middle. The DNA of the CDR3 is TGTGCCAGCAGCCATAAAAAGGGGGTATTTTTTTTCGATGAGCAGTTCTTC. Its protein is CASSHKKGVFFFDEQFF.

The chain carries TRBV5-1 and TRBJ2-7, with 8 bases aligning to TRBD2. Trimming took 0 bases from V and 6 from J; bases not matched to a gene: 11. Germline V gene lookup returns CDR1 SGHRS and CDR2 YFSETQ. CDR3 length: 16 residues. The DNA for the CDR3 is TGCGCCAGCAGCTTGGATGGCGGGAGGACTTCGGGCGAGCAGTACTTC. This translates into CASSLDGGRTSGEQYF.

J is TRBJ2-1 and V is TRBV19, with TRBD1 identical over 7 bases. This CDR3 is built from 14 residues. V dropped 5 bases and J dropped 4; count of bases not matched to a gene: 5. Looked up from germline, CDR1 is LNHDA and CDR2 is SQIVND (reference sequence). Written as DNA, the CDR3 is TGTGCCAGTAGTGGACAGGATTTATACAATGAGCAGTTCTTC. The encoded protein is CASSGQDLYNEQFF.

The CDR3: CASSGTSGGATRAYTDTQYF. DNA for the CDR3: TGTGCCAGCAGCGGCACCTCTGGGGGCGCGACGAGGGCCTACACAGATACGCAGTATTTT. V usage is TRBV11-3 and J usage is TRBJ2-3; D possibly corresponds to TRBD1 (6 bases). The V gene's germline CDR1 is SGHNT and CDR2 YENEEA. V lost 5 bases and J 2 bases, leaving 29 bases between the germline ends. The CDR3 has 20 amino acids.

The chain combines TRBV7-2 with TRBJ2-5; 8 nucleotides align to TRBD2. After removal of 5 bases from V and 5 bases from J, the junction contained 10 bases not matched to a gene. Germline V lookup: CDR1 SGHTA, CDR2 FQGNSA. This CDR3 region has 15 residues. The DNA for the CDR3 is TGTGCCAGCAGCCAGAATAGCGGCGGGGGGGAGACCCAGTACTTC. This codes for CASSQNSGGGETQYF. Full variable domain (missing parts from reference TRBV7-2 and TRBJ2-5): GAGVSQSPSNKVTEKGKDVELRCDPISGHTALYWYRQSLGQGLEFLIYFQGNSAPDKSGLPSDRFSAERTGGSVSTLTIQRTQQEDSAVYLCASSQNSGGGETQYFGPGTRLLVL.

The chain employs TRBV6-5 and TRBJ1-1; no clear D gene. V was shortened by 8 bases and J by 4 bases, with 8 bases between the two germline ends. This CDR3 has 11 amino acids. Per germline, CDR1 MNHEY and CDR2 SVGAGI. CDR3 protein: CASFGLTEAFF. In DNA, the CDR3 is TGTGCCAGCTTCGGTCTCACTGAAGCTTTCTTT.

V usage is TRBV3-1 (or the pseudogene TRBV3-2) and J usage is TRBJ2-1; 7 bases are shared with TRBD2. Germline-derived CDR1 and CDR2 are LGHDT and YNNKEL (reference sequence). The CDR3 loop spans 18 amino acids. Trimming removed 0 bases from V and 4 bases from J; junction bases left unmatched: 12. This chain's CDR3 is CASSQDYPLAESYNEQFF. DNA of the CDR3: TGTGCCAGCAGCCAAGATTACCCCCTAGCGGAGTCTTACAATGAGCAGTTCTTC.

The chain recombines TRBV19 with TRBJ1-5; D is perhaps TRBD1 (5 bases). The germline V gene has CDR1 LNHDA and CDR2 SQIVND (reference sequence). The CDR3 runs to 12 residues. The V and J ends lost 7 bases and 5 bases respectively, with 9 bases between them. The CDR3 sequence: CASTKGDQPQHF. The CDR3 DNA sequence: TGTGCCAGTACCAAAGGGGATCAGCCCCAGCATTTT.

The CDR3 DNA follows: TGTGCCAGCAGCAAAGGTCACAGGGGGCTCGACGAGCAGTACTTC. Amino acid sequence: CASSKGHRGLDEQYF. This chain links TRBV9 with TRBJ2-7; 9 bases fit TRBD1. With 4 bases clipped from V and 5 bases from J, the junction kept 10 bases outside the gene matches. The germline V gene has CDR1 SGDLS and CDR2 YYNGEE. The CDR3 contains 15 residues.